The rows below give T cell receptor beta chains drawn from one sample of a study of human thymus T cells. TCRdb keeps only in-frame clones here, not all; method: immunoSEQ multiplex PCR. The sample comprises roughly 60,000 clones, 94% of which are singletons, and 6% rests with the top ten. Sequencing was performed on blood. The receptor source for this set is a boy under two years old with a congenital heart defect but otherwise immunologically healthy. Both conserved end residues are part of each CDR3. The D gene is left open where the match is weak. Expanded clones are given a class, and other clones once, few, many or no size at all.

d_gene | j_gene | v_gene | abundance | CDR3aa | CDR3nt
TRBD2 | TRBJ2-7 | TRBV4-1 | once | CASSQTSGGAYEQYF | TGCGCCAGCAGCCAAACTAGCGGGGGGGCCTACGAGCAGTACTTC
TRBD1 | TRBJ2-7 | TRBV5-5 | . | CASSVDRAKRVYEQYF | TGTGCCAGCAGCGTCGACAGGGCGAAAAGGGTCTACGAGCAGTACTTC
. | TRBJ1-2 | TRBV11-3 | . | CASSVRDNYGYTF | TGTGCCAGCAGCGTCCGCGATAACTATGGCTACACCTTC
. | TRBJ2-1 | TRBV28 | . | CASGGGSSYNEQFF | TGTGCCAGCGGTGGGGGGAGCTCCTACAATGAGCAGTTCTTC
TRBD2 | TRBJ2-2 | TRBV7-2 | once | CASSLGTSANTGELFF | TGTGCCAGCAGCTTAGGGACTAGCGCGAACACCGGGGAGCTGTTTTTT
. | TRBJ1-1 | TRBV4-3 | . | CASSQEGTLTEAFF | TGCGCCAGCAGCCAAGAGGGTACTCTCACTGAAGCTTTCTTT
. | TRBJ2-6 | TRBV5-4 | . | CASSSELVAHSGANVLTF | TGTGCCAGCAGTTCAGAACTAGTGGCCCACTCTGGGGCCAACGTCCTGACTTTC
. | TRBJ1-4 | TRBV5-6 | . | CASSGGGPRLFF | TGTGCCAGCAGCGGTGGGGGGCCAAGACTGTTTTTT
. | TRBJ1-6 | TRBV5-4 | . | CASSFGQNSPLHF | TGTGCCAGCAGCTTCGGACAAAATTCACCCCTCCACTTT
TRBD1 | TRBJ1-2 | TRBV4-1 | . | CASSQDWDRGGYTF | TGCGCCAGCAGCCAAGATTGGGACAGGGGTGGCTACACCTTC
TRBD2 | TRBJ2-7 | TRBV7-9 | . | CASSLEGRGEQYF | TGTGCCAGCAGCTTAGAGGGGAGGGGCGAGCAGTACTTC
. | TRBJ1-5 | TRBV4-3 | . | CASSLERGAGNQPQHF | TGCGCCAGCAGCCTCGAAAGGGGGGCGGGCAATCAGCCCCAGCATTTT
. | TRBJ2-7 | TRBV30 | once | CAWSLKDSPYEQYF | TGTGCCTGGAGTCTCAAGGACTCCCCCTACGAGCAGTACTTC
. | TRBJ2-5 | TRBV6-1 | . | CASSPTGLRSTQYF | TGTGCCAGCAGTCCTACAGGGCTTAGGTCGACCCAGTACTTC
. | TRBJ1-2 | TRBV19 | . | CASSANPRSQTRGYTF | TGTGCCAGTAGTGCGAACCCCCGCTCACAGACAAGGGGCTACACCTTC
TRBD1 | TRBJ2-3 | TRBV10-1 | . | CASSPYGTGRTDTQYF | TGCGCCAGCAGTCCCTACGGGACAGGCCGCACAGATACGCAGTATTTT
TRBD2 | TRBJ2-1 | TRBV7-9 | once | CASSLSGGSSYNEQFF | TGTGCCAGCAGCTTATCGGGCGGGAGCTCCTACAATGAGCAGTTCTTC
TRBD1 | TRBJ2-7 | TRBV5-4 | . | CASSLDRGEQYF | TGTGCCAGCAGCCTTGACAGGGGCGAGCAGTACTTC
. | TRBJ1-4 | TRBV15 | . | CATSRARGEKLFF | TGTGCCACCAGCAGAGCAAGGGGGGAAAAACTGTTTTTT
. | TRBJ1-6 | TRBV19 | . | CASSIGNSPLHF | TGTGCCAGTAGTATAGGGAATTCACCCCTCCACTTT
. | TRBJ1-1 | TRBV15 | . | CATSRDGDTEAFF | TGTGCCACCAGCAGAGATGGGGACACTGAAGCTTTCTTT
. | TRBJ2-7 | TRBV2 | . | CASWDIYYEQYF | TGTGCCAGCTGGGACATTTACTACGAGCAGTACTTC
. | TRBJ1-1 | TRBV7-2 | . | CASSLEGNTEAFF | TGTGCCAGCAGCTTAGAGGGGAACACTGAAGCTTTCTTT
TRBD2 | TRBJ2-1 | TRBV28 | . | CASSLAGGYNEQFF | TGTGCCAGCAGTTTAGCGGGAGGCTACAATGAGCAGTTCTTC
. | TRBJ2-1 | TRBV4-3 | . | CASSQEQRTEQFF | TGCGCCAGCAGCCAAGAGCAGCGGACTGAGCAGTTCTTC
TRBD1 | TRBJ2-7 | TRBV28 | . | CASSQTGGWEQYF | TGTGCCAGCAGTCAAACAGGGGGCTGGGAGCAGTACTTC
. | TRBJ1-2 | TRBV5-1 | . | CASSQYDPNYGYTF | TGCGCCAGCAGCCAATACGATCCTAACTATGGCTACACCTTC
. | TRBJ2-7 | TRBV28 | once | CASRPPRGPITF | TGTGCCAGCAGGCCCCCTCGGGGCCCCATTACCTTC
TRBD2 | TRBJ2-5 | TRBV4-1 | . | CASSQEGGLAPRETQYF | TGCGCCAGCAGCCAAGAGGGGGGACTAGCGCCGCGAGAGACCCAGTACTTC
TRBD2 | TRBJ2-7 | TRBV29-1 | . | CSVRRLAEDSYEQYF | TGCAGCGTCCGCAGACTAGCGGAGGACTCCTACGAGCAGTACTTC
TRBD2 | TRBJ2-3 | TRBV25-1 | . | CASRTSGGASTDTQYF | TGTGCCAGCAGGACTAGCGGGGGAGCTAGCACAGATACGCAGTATTTT
TRBD1 | TRBJ2-2 | TRBV6-1 | . | CASSEAPGQGVTGELFF | TGTGCCAGCAGTGAAGCCCCGGGACAGGGGGTCACCGGGGAGCTGTTTTTT
. | TRBJ2-5 | TRBV30 | . | CAWSVVQVTQYF | TGTGCCTGGAGTGTGGTTCAGGTGACCCAGTACTTC
. | TRBJ2-1 | TRBV2 | . | CASSVDYNEQFF | TGTGCCAGCAGTGTTGACTACAATGAGCAGTTCTTC
. | TRBJ2-7 | TRBV7-2 | . | CASSLGQGNYEQYF | TGTGCCAGCAGCTTAGGCCAGGGAAACTACGAGCAGTACTTC
. | TRBJ1-5 | TRBV2 | . | CASRSRSGTNQPQHF | TGTGCCAGCAGATCCAGATCCGGGACGAATCAGCCCCAGCATTTT
TRBD1 | TRBJ1-1 | TRBV5-1 | . | CASSHRGENTEAFF | TGCGCCAGCAGCCACAGGGGGGAGAACACTGAAGCTTTCTTT
TRBD1 | TRBJ1-5 | TRBV5-5 | . | CASSLWGQNQPQHF | TGTGCCAGCAGCCTCTGGGGACAGAATCAGCCCCAGCATTTT
TRBD2 | TRBJ2-5 | TRBV10-3 | . | CAIRLAGGIQTQYF | TGTGCCATCAGGTTAGCGGGGGGGATCCAGACCCAGTACTTC
. | TRBJ2-7 | TRBV5-1 | few | CASSLATDSYEQYF | TGCGCCAGCAGCTTAGCGACAGACTCCTACGAGCAGTACTTC
. | TRBJ2-1 | TRBV2 | . | CASSGGRGNEQFF | TGTGCCAGCAGCGGGGGAAGGGGCAATGAGCAGTTCTTC
. | TRBJ1-2 | TRBV6-1 | . | CASSAGWSYGYTF | TGTGCCAGCAGTGCAGGGTGGAGCTATGGCTACACCTTC
TRBD2 | TRBJ2-1 | TRBV12-5 | . | CASGLVHGGGLNNEQFF | TGTGCTAGTGGTTTGGTACACGGGGGGGGATTAAACAATGAGCAGTTCTTC
TRBD2 | TRBJ2-7 | TRBV6-6 | . | CAAGLAGVWEQYF | TGTGCCGCCGGACTAGCGGGAGTATGGGAGCAGTACTTC
. | TRBJ2-5 | TRBV6-5 | . | CASRAGETQYF | TGTGCCAGCAGGGCGGGGGAGACCCAGTACTTC
. | TRBJ2-5 | TRBV12-1 | . | CASSFVAETQYF | TGTGCCAGCAGCTTTGTCGCAGAGACCCAGTACTTC
. | TRBJ2-7 | TRBV28 | . | CASSLIGSEQYF | TGTGCCAGCAGTTTAATCGGGAGCGAGCAGTACTTC
TRBD1 | TRBJ2-7 | TRBV7-2 | . | CASSLAGTGAYEQYF | TGTGCCAGCAGCTTAGCCGGGACAGGGGCGTACGAGCAGTACTTC
. | TRBJ2-7 | TRBV28 | . | CASRHYRVGEQYF | TGTGCCAGCAGACACTACAGGGTAGGAGAGCAGTACTTC
. | TRBJ2-3 | TRBV18 | . | CASSPRTSTDTQYF | TGTGCCAGCTCACCCCGGACTAGCACAGATACGCAGTATTTT
TRBD2 | TRBJ2-3 | TRBV9 | . | CASSVGLAGVSLGDTQYF | TGTGCCAGCAGCGTAGGACTAGCGGGGGTATCCCTAGGAGATACGCAGTATTTT
TRBD1 | TRBJ1-2 | TRBV7-8 | once | CASSLEGQGRGGYTF | TGTGCCAGCAGCTTAGAAGGACAGGGACGTGGAGGCTACACCTTC
. | TRBJ1-5 | TRBV4-3 | . | CASSHFRVDQPQHF | TGCGCCAGCAGCCATTTCCGTGTAGATCAGCCCCAGCATTTT
. | TRBJ1-5 | TRBV11-2 | . | CASSLGQNQPQHF | TGTGCCAGCAGCTTAGGACAGAATCAGCCCCAGCATTTT
. | TRBJ2-1 | TRBV11-2 | . | CASSLRTPPYNEQFF | TGTGCCAGCAGCCTACGGACTCCACCTTACAATGAGCAGTTCTTC